This paragraph covers one TCR beta chain sequence. Its target is unknown. This record belongs to a study of shared clonotypes between healthy human individuals. Study findings and constraints: Lower generation probabilities were found for non-shared clonotypes than for those shared by all four donors.

Assay: immunoSEQ multiplex PCR; the TCRdb copy retains only in-frame clones and omits some. The sample lists over a million clones, approximately 80% occurring once. Healthy adults negative for HIV, lacking recent acute infections or vaccinations, served as donors. The investigators split CD4+ cells into a CD45RA+ naive subset and a CD45RA-negative memory subset. CDR3 length: 14 residues. Trimming shortened V by 5 bases and J by 8 bases, and 18 bases separated the two germline ends. Germline assignment: CDR1 LNHNV and CDR2 YYDKDF (reference sequence). The receptor was derived from a young man in good health. Some clones in this sample may be carry-over from other donors' samples. Sample: memory CD4+ T cells from PBMCs. Subset given: CD45RA-negative fraction. V usage is TRBV15 and J usage is TRBJ1-2; weak D call: TRBD1 (6 bases). The CDR3 bases are TGTGCCACCAGCCCGGCGGGGGCCGATGGGGGCTACACCTTC. Translating it yields CATSPAGADGGYTF.